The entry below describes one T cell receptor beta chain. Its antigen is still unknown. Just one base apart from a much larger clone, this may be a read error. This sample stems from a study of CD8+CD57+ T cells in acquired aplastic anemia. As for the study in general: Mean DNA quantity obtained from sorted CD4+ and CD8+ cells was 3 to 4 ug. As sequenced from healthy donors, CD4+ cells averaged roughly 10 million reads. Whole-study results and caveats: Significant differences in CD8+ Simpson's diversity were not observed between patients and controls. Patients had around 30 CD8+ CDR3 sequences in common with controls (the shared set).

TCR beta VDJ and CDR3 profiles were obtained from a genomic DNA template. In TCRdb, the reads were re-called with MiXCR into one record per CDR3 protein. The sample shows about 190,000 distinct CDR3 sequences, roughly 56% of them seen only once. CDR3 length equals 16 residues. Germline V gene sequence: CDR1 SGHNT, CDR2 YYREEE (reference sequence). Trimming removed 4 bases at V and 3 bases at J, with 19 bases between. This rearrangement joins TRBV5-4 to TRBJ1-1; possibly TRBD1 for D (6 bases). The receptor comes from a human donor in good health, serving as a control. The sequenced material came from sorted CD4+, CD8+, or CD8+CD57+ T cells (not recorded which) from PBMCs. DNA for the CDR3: TGTGCCAGCAGCAAGGGACACCTCCCTGGGGACACTGAAGCTTTCTTT. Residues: CASSKGHLPGDTEAFF. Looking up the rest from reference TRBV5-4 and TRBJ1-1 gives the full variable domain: ETGVTQSPTHLIKTRGQQVTLRCSSQSGHNTVSWYQQALGQGPQFIFQYYREEENGRGNFPPRFSGLQFPNYSSELNVNALELDDSALYLCASSKGHLPGDTEAFFGQGTRLTVV.